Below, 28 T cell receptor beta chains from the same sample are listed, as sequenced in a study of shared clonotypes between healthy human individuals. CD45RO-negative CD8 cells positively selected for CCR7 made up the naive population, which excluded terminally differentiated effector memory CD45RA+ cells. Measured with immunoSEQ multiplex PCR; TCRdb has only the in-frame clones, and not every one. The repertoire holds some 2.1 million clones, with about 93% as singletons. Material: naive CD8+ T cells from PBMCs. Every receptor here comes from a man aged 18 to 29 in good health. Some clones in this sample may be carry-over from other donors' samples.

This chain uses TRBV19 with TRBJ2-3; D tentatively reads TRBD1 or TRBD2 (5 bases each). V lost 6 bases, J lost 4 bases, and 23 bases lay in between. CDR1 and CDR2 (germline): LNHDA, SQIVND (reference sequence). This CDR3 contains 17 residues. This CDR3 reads CASSNPFYRTLSDTQYF. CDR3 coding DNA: TGTGCCAGTAGCAACCCCTTCTACAGGACTTTGTCAGATACGCAGTATTTT.

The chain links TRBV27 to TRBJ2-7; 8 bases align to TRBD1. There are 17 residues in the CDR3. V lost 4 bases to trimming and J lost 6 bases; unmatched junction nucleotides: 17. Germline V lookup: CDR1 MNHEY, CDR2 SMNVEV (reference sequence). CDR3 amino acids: CASSSTPDRVSLVEQYF. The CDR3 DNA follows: TGTGCCAGCAGTTCCACCCCGGACAGGGTGTCCTTAGTCGAGCAGTACTTC.

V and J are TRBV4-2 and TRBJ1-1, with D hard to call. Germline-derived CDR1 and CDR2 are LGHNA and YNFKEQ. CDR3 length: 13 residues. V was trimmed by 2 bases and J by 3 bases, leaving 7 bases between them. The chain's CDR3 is CASSQNTYTEAFF. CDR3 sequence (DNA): TGTGCCAGCAGCCAAAACACCTACACTGAAGCTTTCTTT.

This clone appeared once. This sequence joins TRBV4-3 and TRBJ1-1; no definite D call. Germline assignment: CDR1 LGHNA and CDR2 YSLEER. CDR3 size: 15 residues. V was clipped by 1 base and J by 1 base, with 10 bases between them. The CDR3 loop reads CASSQASWENTEAFF. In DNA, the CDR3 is TGCGCCAGCAGCCAAGCTTCTTGGGAGAACACTGAAGCTTTCTTT.

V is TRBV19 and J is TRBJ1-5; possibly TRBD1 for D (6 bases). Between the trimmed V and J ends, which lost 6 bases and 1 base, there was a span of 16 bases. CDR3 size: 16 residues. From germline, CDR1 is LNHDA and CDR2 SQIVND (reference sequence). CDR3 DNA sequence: TGTGCCAGTAGACCCGACGGGACACTGAGCAATCAGCCCCAGCATTTT. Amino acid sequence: CASRPDGTLSNQPQHF. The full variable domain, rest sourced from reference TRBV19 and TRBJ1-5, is DGGITQSPKYLFRKEGQNVTLSCEQNLNHDAMYWYRQDPGQGLRLIYYSQIVNDFQKGDIAEGYSVSREKKESFPLTVTSAQKNPTAFYLCASRPDGTLSNQPQHFGDGTRLSIL.

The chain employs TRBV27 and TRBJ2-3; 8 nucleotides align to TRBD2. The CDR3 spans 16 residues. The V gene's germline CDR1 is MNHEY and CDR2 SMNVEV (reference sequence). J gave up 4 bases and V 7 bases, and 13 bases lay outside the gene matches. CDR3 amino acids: CASTGRVGLVPDTQYF. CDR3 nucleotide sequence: TGTGCCAGCACCGGGAGGGTTGGGCTAGTCCCAGATACGCAGTATTTT.

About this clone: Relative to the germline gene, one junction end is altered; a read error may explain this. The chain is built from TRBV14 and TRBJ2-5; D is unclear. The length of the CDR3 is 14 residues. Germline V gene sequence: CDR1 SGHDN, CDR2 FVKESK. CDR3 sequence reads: CASSPPDPEEPQYF. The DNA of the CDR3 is TGTGCCAGCAGCCCCCCCGACCCCGAAGAGCCCCAGTACTTC.

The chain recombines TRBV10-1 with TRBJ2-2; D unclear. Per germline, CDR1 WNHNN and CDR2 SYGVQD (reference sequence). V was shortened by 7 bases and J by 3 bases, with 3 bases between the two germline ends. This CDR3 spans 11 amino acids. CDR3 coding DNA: TGCGCCAGCACTGACACCGGGGAGCTGTTTTTT. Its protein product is CASTDTGELFF.

For the CDR3, the DNA is TGTGCCAGCAGTATCTCAGCGGGAGGGGTTTCCTACGAGCAGTACTTC. Amino acids: CASSISAGGVSYEQYF. The chain recombines TRBV27 with TRBJ2-5; 10 bases line up with TRBD2. The J call may be incorrect, as the DNA end agrees better with TRBJ2-7. Per germline, CDR1 MNHEY and CDR2 SMNVEV (reference sequence). The CDR3 has 16 amino acids.

DNA for the CDR3: TGTGCCAGCACCCCTCCGGTGGGGTCCTACAATGAGCAGTTCTTC. It yields the protein CASTPPVGSYNEQFF. The V gene is TRBV7-9, the J gene TRBJ2-1; D not certain. Germline CDR1 and CDR2: SEHNR and FQNEAQ (reference sequence). The CDR3 runs 15 residues. The V end was cut by 7 bases, the J end by 1 base, with 14 bases between.

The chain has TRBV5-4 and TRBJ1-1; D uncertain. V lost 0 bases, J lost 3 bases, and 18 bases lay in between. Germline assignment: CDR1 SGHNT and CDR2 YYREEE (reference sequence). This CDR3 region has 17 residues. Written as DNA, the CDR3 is TGTGCCAGCAGCTTGGTAATGGCAGTGGGAGAGCACACTGAAGCTTTCTTT. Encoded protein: CASSLVMAVGEHTEAFF.

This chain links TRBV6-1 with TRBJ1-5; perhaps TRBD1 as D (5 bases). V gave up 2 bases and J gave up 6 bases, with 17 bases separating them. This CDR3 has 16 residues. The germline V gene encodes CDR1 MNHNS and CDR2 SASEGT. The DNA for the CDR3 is TGTGCCAGCAGTGAATGGGGGAACGGGGGAGGTCAGCCCCAGCATTTT. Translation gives CASSEWGNGGGQPQHF.

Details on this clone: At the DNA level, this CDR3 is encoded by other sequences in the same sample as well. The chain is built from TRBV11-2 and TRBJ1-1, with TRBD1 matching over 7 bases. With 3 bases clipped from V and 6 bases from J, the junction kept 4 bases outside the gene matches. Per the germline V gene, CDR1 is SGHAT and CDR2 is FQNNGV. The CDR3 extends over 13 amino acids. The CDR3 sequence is CASSLGGGPEAFF. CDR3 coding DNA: TGTGCCAGCAGCTTGGGAGGGGGCCCTGAAGCTTTCTTT. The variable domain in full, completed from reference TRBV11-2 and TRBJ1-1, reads EAGVAQSPRYKIIEKRQSVAFWCNPISGHATLYWYQQILGQGPKLLIQFQNNGVVDDSQLPKDRFSAERLKGVDSTLKIQPAKLEDSAVYLCASSLGGGPEAFFGQGTRLTVV.

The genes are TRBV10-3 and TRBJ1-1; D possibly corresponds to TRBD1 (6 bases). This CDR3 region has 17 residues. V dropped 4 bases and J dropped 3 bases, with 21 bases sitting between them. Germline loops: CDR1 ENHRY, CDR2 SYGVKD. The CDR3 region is CAISGSVGAVGDTEAFF. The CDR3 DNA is TGTGCCATCAGTGGTTCGGTGGGGGCAGTAGGGGACACTGAAGCTTTCTTT.

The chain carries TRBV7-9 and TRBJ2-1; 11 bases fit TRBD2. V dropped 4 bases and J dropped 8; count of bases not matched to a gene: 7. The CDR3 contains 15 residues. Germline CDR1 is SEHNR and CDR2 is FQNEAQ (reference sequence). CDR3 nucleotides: TGTGCCAGCAGCTACACTAGCGGGAGTACAGATGAGCAGTTCTTC. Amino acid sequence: CASSYTSGSTDEQFF.

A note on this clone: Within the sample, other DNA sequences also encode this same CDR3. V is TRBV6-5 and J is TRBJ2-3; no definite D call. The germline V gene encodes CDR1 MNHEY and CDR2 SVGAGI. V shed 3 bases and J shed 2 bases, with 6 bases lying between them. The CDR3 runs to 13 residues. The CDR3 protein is CASSYGFTDTQYF. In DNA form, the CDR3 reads TGTGCCAGCAGTTATGGGTTCACAGATACGCAGTATTTT.

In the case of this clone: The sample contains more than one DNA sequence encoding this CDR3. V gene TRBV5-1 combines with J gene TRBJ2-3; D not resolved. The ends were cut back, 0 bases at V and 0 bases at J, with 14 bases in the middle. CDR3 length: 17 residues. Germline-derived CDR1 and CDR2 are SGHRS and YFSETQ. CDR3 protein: CASSLALTPYSTDTQYF. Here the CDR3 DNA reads TGCGCCAGCAGCTTGGCCCTTACTCCTTACAGCACAGATACGCAGTATTTT.

Written as DNA, the CDR3 is TGTGCCAGGTTTTACTTTGGGCCCCAGCATTTT. This translates into CARFYFGPQHF. V and J are TRBV21-1 and TRBJ1-5. TRBV21-1 is given as a pseudogene. CDR3 length: 11 amino acids.

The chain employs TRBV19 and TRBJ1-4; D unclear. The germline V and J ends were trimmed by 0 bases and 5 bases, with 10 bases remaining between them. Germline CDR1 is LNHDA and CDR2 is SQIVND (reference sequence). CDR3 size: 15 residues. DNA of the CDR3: TGTGCCAGTAGTATAGATCTAGGCCGGAATGAAAAACTGTTTTTT. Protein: CASSIDLGRNEKLFF.

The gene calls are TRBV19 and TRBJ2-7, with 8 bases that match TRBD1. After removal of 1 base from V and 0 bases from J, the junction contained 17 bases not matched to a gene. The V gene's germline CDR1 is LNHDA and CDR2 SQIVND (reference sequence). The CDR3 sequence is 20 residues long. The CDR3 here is CASSIARDRSSTANSYEQYF. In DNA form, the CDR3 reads TGTGCCAGTAGTATAGCCCGGGACAGGTCTTCGACGGCTAACTCCTACGAGCAGTACTTC.

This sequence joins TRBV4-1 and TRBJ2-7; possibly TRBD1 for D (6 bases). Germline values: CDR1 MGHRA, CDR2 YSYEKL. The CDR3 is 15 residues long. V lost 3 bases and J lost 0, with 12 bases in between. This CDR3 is CASSQWDTSSYEQYF. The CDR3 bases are TGCGCCAGCAGCCAGTGGGACACAAGCTCCTACGAGCAGTACTTC.

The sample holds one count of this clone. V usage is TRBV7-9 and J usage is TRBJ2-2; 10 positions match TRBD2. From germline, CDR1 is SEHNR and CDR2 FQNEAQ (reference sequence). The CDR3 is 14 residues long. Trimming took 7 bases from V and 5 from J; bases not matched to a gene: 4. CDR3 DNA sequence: TGTGCCAGCACCACGACTAGCGGGACCGGGGAGCTGTTTTTT. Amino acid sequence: CASTTTSGTGELFF.

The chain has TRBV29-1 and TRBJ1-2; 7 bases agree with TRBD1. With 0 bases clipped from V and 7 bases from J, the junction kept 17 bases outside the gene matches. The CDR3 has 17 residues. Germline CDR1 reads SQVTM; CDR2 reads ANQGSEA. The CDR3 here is CSVEDPSKRTGLPGYTF. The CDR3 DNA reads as TGCAGCGTTGAAGACCCATCCAAACGGACAGGCCTGCCTGGCTACACCTTC.

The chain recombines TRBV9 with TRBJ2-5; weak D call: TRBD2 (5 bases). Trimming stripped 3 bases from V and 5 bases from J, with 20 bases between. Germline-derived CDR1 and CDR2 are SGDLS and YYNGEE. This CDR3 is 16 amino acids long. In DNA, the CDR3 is TGTGCCAGCAGCGGGCGAGGGCCTCAAAAAGGGGAGACCCAGTACTTC. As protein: CASSGRGPQKGETQYF.

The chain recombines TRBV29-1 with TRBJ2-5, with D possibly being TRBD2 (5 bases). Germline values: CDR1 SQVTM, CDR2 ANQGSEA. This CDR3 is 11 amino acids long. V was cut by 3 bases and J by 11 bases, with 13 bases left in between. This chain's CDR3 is CSVESSWEQYF. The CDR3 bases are TGCAGCGTTGAGTCTAGCTGGGAGCAGTACTTC.

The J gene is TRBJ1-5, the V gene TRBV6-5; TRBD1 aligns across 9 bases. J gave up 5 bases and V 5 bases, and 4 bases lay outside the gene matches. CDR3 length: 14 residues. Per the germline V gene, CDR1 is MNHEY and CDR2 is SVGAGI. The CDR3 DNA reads TGTGCCAGCAGTAGGGGACAGGGACATCAGCCCCAGCATTTT. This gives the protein CASSRGQGHQPQHF.

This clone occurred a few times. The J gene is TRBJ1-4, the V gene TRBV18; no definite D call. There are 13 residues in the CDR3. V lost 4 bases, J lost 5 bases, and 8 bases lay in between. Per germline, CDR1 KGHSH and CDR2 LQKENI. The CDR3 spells CASSRPWNEKLFF. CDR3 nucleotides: TGTGCCAGCTCACGACCCTGGAATGAAAAACTGTTTTTT.

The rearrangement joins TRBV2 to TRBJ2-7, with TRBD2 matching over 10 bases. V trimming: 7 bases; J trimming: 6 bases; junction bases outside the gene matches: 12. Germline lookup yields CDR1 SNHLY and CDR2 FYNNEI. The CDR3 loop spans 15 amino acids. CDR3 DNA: TGTGCCAGCAACCCACCCGGGACTAGCGTCCCCGAGCAGTACTTC. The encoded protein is CASNPPGTSVPEQYF.